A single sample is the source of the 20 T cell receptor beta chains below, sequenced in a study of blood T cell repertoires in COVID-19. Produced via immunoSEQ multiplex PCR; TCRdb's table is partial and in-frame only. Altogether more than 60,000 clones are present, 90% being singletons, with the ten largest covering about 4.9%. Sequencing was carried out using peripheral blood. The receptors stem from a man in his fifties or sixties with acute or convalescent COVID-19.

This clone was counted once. CDR3 DNA: TGTGCTAGTAGTCGGCCTCCGAGGGGAAACACCATATATTTT. Translation: CASSRPPRGNTIYF. The rearrangement links TRBV12-5 to TRBJ1-3; D is undetermined. Deletions cut 8 bases from V and 4 bases from J, with 15 bases between. The CDR3 is 14 residues long. Germline V gene lookup returns CDR1 LGHNT and CDR2 FRNRAP.

The CDR3, as DNA: TGTGCCATCAGTTCAGGGCCCTATGGCTACACCTTC. Translated, it gives CAISSGPYGYTF. The chain has TRBV10-3 and TRBJ1-2, with D tentatively TRBD1 (5 bases). The germline V gene has CDR1 ENHRY and CDR2 SYGVKD. This CDR3 is built from 12 residues. Trimming pared 5 bases from V and 4 bases from J, leaving 8 bases between.

DNA of the CDR3: TGTGCCACCAGCAGAGATCGGGGCAGGGGCCGCACAGATACGCAGTATTTT. As protein: CATSRDRGRGRTDTQYF. The chain has TRBV15 and TRBJ2-3; tentative D call: TRBD1 (6 bases). CDR3 length: 17 amino acids. Looked up from germline, CDR1 is LNHNV and CDR2 is YYDKDF (reference sequence). Trimming took off 0 bases at V and 1 base at J, with 14 bases between the two ends.

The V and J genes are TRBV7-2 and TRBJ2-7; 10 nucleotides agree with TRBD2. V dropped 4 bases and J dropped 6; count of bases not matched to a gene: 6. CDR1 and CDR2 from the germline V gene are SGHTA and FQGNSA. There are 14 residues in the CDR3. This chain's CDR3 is CASSSMGLATEQYF. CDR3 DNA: TGTGCCAGCAGCTCAATGGGACTAGCGACCGAGCAGTACTTC.

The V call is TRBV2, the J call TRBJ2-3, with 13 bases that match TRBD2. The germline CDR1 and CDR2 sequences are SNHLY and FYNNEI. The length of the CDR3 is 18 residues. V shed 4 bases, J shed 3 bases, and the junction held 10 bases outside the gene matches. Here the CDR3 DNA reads TGTGCCAGCAGTGGGGCTGGACTAGCGGGAGTAGGGACAGATACGCAGTATTTT. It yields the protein CASSGAGLAGVGTDTQYF.

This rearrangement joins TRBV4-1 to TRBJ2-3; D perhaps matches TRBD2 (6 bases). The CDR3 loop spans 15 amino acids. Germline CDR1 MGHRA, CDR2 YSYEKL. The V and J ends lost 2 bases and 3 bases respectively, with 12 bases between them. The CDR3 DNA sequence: TGCGCCAGCAGCCAATTTAGGCTAGCGACAGATACGCAGTATTTT. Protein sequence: CASSQFRLATDTQYF.

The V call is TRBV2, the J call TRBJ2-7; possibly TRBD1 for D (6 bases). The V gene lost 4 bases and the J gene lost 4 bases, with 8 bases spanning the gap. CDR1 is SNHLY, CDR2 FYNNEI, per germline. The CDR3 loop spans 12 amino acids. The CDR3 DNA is TGTGCCAGCAGTGCACAGGGTTACGAGCAGTACTTC. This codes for CASSAQGYEQYF.

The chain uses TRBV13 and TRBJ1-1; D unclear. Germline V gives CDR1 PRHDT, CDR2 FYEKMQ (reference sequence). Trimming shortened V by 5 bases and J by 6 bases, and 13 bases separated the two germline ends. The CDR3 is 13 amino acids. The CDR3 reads CASSGQRYAEAFF. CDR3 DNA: TGTGCCAGCAGCGGCCAGCGTTACGCTGAAGCTTTCTTT.

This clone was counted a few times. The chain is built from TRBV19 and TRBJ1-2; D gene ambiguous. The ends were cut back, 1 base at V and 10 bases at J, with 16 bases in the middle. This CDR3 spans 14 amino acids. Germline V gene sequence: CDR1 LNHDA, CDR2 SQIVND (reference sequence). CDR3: CASSIGRAESAYTF. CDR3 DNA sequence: TGTGCCAGTAGTATAGGGAGGGCCGAATCTGCCTACACCTTC. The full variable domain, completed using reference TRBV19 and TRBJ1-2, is DGGITQSPKYLFRKEGQNVTLSCEQNLNHDAMYWYRQDPGQGLRLIYYSQIVNDFQKGDIAEGYSVSREKKESFPLTVTSAQKNPTAFYLCASSIGRAESAYTFGSGTRLTVV.

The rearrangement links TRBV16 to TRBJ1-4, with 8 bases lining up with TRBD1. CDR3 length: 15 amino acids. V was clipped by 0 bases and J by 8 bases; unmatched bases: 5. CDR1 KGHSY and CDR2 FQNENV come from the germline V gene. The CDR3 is CASSQSARGLEKLFF. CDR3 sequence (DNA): TGTGCCAGCAGCCAATCGGCCAGGGGGCTAGAAAAACTGTTTTTT.

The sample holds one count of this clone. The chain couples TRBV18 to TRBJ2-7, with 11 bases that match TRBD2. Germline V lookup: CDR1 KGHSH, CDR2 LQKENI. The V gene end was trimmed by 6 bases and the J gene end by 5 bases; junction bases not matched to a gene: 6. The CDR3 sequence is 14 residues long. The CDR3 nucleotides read TGTGCCAGCTCCCTTGGACTAGCGGGCGACGAGCAGTACTTC. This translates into CASSLGLAGDEQYF.

The CDR3 protein is CASLPLGTGSYEQYF. The CDR3 region has the DNA TGTGCCAGCCTACCTTTAGGGACAGGGTCCTACGAGCAGTACTTC. V is TRBV27 and J is TRBJ2-7; 9 bases fit TRBD1. The CDR3 contains 15 residues. Germline CDR1 and CDR2: MNHEY and SMNVEV (reference sequence). Trimming took 8 bases from V and 1 from J; bases not matched to a gene: 9.

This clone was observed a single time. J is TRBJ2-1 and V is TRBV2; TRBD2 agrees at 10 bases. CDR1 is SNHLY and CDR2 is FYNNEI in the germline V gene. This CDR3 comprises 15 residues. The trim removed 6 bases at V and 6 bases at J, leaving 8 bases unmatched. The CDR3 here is CASSGLAGVPNEQFF. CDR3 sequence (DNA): TGTGCCAGCAGCGGGCTAGCGGGAGTTCCCAATGAGCAGTTCTTC.

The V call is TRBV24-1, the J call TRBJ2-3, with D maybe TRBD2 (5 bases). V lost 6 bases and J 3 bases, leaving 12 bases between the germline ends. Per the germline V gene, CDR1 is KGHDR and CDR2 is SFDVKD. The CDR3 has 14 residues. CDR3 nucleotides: TGTGCCACCAGTCGGAGCGGTGGAACAGATACGCAGTATTTT. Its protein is CATSRSGGTDTQYF.

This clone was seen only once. CDR3 sequence reads: CASSQPSGRRYNEQFF. The CDR3 DNA follows: TGCGCCAGCAGCCAACCTAGCGGGAGGCGGTACAATGAGCAGTTCTTC. The J gene is TRBJ2-1, the V gene TRBV4-1; 11 bases are shared with TRBD2. V dropped 2 bases and J dropped 4; count of bases not matched to a gene: 4. This CDR3 comprises 16 residues. CDR1 is MGHRA and CDR2 is YSYEKL in the germline V gene.

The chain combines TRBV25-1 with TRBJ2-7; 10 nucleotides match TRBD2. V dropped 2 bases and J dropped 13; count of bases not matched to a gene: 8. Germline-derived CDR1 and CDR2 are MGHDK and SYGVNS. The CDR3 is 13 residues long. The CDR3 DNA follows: TGTGCCAGCAGTGAAGTTTCTAGCGGGAGAGTTTACTTC. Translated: CASSEVSSGRVYF.

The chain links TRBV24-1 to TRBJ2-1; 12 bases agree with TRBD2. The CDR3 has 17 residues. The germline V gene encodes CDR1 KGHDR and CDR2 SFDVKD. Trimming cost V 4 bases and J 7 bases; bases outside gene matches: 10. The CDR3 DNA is TGTGCCACCAGTGACTCCTCGACTAGCGGGAGCCATAATGAGCAGTTCTTC. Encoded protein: CATSDSSTSGSHNEQFF.

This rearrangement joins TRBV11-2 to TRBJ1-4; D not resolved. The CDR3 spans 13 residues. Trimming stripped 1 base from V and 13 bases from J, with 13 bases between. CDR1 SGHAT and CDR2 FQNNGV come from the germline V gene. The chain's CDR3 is CASSLASTPSLFF. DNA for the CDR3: TGTGCCAGCAGCTTAGCCTCGACACCCTCACTGTTTTTT.

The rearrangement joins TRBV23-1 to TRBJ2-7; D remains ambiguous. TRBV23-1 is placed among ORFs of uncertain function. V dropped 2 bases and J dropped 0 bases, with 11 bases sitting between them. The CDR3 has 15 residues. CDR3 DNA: TGCGCCAGCAGTCAACCGATAGAGAACTCCTACGAGCAGTACTTC. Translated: CASSQPIENSYEQYF.

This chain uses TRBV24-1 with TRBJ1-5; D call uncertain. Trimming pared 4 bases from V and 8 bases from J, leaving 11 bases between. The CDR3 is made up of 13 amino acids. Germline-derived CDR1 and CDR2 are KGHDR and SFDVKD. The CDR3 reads CATSDPPGKPQHF. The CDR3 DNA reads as TGTGCCACCAGTGACCCCCCCGGTAAGCCCCAGCATTTT.